This T cell receptor (beta chain) was retrieved from a study of cytomegalovirus exposure and HLA in healthy donors. Study-wide background: A later analysis reported the same platform for the approximately 110 validation repertoires and the 666 first-cohort repertoires. Study conclusions and caveats: Investigators reported around 150 TCR beta chains as tied to cytomegalovirus. Most TCR sequences were seen very rarely across donors, but some public TCRs occurred in many.

The assay was immunoSEQ multiplex PCR, and TCRdb's table has in-frame clones only and misses some. This sample has around 150,000 clones; approximately 84% occur once, and the top ten carry about 27%. The CDR3 is made up of 15 amino acids. Trimming pared 3 bases from V and 1 base from J, leaving 12 bases between. The V gene's germline CDR1 is LNHDA and CDR2 SQIVND (reference sequence). This clone was seen only once. Its antigen is as yet unknown. V gene TRBV19 combines with J gene TRBJ1-1; D is ambiguous. The TCR was taken from a man aged 25-40 years in good health and CMV-seropositive. The sample comprised PBMCs. The CDR3 sequence: CASSITNSWNTEAFF. The CDR3 bases are TGTGCCAGTAGTATTACGAACAGCTGGAACACTGAAGCTTTCTTT.